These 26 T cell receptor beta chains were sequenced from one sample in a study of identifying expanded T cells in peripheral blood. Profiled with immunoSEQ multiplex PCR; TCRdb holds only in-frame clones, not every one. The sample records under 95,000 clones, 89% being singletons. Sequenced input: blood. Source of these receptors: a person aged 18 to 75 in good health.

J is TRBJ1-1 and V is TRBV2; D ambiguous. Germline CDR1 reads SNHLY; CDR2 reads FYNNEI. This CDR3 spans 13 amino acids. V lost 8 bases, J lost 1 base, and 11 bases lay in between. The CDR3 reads CASVIEPNTEAFF. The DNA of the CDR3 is TGTGCCAGCGTGATAGAACCGAACACTGAAGCTTTCTTT.

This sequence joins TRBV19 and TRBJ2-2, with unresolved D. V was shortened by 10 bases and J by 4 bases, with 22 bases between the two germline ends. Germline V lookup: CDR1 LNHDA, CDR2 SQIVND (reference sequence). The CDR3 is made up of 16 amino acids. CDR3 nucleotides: TGTGCCACTAAAGACCGTCAAGGATATTCCACCGGGGAGCTGTTTTTT. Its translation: CATKDRQGYSTGELFF.

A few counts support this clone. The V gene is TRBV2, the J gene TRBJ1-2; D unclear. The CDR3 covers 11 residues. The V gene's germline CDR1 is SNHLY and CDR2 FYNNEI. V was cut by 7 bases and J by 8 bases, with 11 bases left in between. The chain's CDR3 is CASTEARGYTF. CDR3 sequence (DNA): TGTGCCAGCACCGAGGCGCGCGGCTACACCTTC.

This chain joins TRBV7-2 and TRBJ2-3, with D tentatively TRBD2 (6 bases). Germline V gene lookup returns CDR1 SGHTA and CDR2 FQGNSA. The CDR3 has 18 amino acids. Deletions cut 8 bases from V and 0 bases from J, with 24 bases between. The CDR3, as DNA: TGTGCCAGCGCCCCAAGGGGAGGAACTCCGCGGAGCACAGATACGCAGTATTTT. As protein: CASAPRGGTPRSTDTQYF.

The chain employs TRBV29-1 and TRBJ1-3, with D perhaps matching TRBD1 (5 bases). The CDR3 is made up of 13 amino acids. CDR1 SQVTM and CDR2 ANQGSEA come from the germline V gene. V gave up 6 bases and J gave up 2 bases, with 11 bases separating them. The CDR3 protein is CSVARGTGNTIYF. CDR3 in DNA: TGCAGCGTGGCCCGGGGGACTGGAAACACCATATATTTT.

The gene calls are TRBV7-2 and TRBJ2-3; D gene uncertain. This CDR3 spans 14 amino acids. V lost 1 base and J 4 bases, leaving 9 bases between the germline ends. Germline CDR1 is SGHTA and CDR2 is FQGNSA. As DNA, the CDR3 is TGTGCCAGCAGCTTAGACGCCATTGCAGATACGCAGTATTTT. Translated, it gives CASSLDAIADTQYF.

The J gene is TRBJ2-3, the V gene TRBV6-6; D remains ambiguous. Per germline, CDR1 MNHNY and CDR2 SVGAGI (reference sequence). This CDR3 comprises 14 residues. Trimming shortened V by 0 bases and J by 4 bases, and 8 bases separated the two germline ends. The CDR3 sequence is CASSYSSTSDTQYF. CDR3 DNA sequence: TGTGCCAGCAGTTACTCGTCTACCTCAGATACGCAGTATTTT.

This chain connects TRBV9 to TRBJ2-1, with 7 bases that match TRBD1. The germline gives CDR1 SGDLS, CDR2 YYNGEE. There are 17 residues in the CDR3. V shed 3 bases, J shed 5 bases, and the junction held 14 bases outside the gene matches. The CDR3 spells CASSAHDRAHTHNEQFF. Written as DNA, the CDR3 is TGTGCCAGCAGCGCACACGACAGGGCTCACACACACAATGAGCAGTTCTTC.

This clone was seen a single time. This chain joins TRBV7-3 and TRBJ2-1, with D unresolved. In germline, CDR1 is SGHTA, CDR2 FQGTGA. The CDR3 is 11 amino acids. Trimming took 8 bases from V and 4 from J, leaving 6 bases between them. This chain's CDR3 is CASGQYNEQFF. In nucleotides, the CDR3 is TGTGCCAGCGGCCAGTACAATGAGCAGTTCTTC.

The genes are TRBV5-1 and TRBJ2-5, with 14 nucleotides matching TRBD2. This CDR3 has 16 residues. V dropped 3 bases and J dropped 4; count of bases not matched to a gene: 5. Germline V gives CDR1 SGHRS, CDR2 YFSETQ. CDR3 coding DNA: TGCGCCAGCAGCTCGACTAGCGGGGGGGCCGGAGAGACCCAGTACTTC. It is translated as CASSSTSGGAGETQYF.

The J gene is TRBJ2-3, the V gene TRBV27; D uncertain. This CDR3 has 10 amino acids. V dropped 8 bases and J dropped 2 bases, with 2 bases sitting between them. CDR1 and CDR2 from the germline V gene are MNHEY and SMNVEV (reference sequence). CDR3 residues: CASSTDTQYF. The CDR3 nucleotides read TGTGCCAGCTCCACAGATACGCAGTATTTT.

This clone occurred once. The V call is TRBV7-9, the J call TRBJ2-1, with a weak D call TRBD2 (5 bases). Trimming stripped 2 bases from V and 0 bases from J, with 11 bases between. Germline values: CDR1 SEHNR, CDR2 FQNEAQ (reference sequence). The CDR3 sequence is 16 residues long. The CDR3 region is CASSLTDLSSYNEQFF. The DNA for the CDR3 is TGTGCCAGCAGCTTAACGGACTTAAGCTCCTACAATGAGCAGTTCTTC.

The CDR3: CASSPDGLQETQYF. As DNA, the CDR3 is TGCGCCAGCAGCCCGGACGGACTCCAAGAGACCCAGTACTTC. This chain links TRBV5-1 with TRBJ2-5; possibly TRBD2 for D (5 bases). The germline V gene encodes CDR1 SGHRS and CDR2 YFSETQ. The CDR3 totals 14 residues. V dropped 4 bases and J dropped 1 base, with 11 bases sitting between them.

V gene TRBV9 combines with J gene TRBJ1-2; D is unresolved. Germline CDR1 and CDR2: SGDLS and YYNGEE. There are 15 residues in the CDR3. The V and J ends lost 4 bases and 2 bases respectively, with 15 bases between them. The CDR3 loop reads CASSPLPRMNYGYTF. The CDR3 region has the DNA TGTGCCAGCAGCCCCTTACCCAGGATGAACTATGGCTACACCTTC.

The chain's CDR3 is CASSFGQGETQYF. Here the CDR3 DNA reads TGCGCCAGCAGCTTCGGACAGGGAGAGACCCAGTACTTC. The genes are TRBV5-1 and TRBJ2-5; TRBD1 matches 8 bases. CDR1 is SGHRS, CDR2 YFSETQ, per germline. The CDR3 contains 13 residues. The ends lost 2 bases at V and 4 bases at J; junction bases unmatched: 1.

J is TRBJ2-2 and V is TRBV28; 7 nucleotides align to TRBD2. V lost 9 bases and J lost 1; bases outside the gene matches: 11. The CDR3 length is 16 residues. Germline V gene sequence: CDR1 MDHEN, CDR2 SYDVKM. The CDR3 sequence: CASTGWPGGNTGELFF. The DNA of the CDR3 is TGTGCCAGTACAGGATGGCCGGGAGGGAACACCGGGGAGCTGTTTTTT.

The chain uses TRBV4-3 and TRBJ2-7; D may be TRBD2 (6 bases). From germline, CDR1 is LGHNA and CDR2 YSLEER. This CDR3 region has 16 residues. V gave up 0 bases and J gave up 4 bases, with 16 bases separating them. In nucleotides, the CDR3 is TGCGCCAGCAGCCAAGAACGAGCGGGCTTAATATACGAGCAGTACTTC. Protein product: CASSQERAGLIYEQYF.

The chain's CDR3 is CASSSREEVLSNEKLFF. The CDR3 nucleotides read TGTGCCAGCAGTTCCAGGGAGGAGGTATTGAGTAATGAAAAACTGTTTTTT. V is TRBV28 and J is TRBJ1-4, with TRBD1 as a possible D gene (5 bases). Germline CDR1 and CDR2: MDHEN and SYDVKM. CDR3 length equals 17 residues. The V end was cut by 4 bases, the J end by 4 bases, with 19 bases between.

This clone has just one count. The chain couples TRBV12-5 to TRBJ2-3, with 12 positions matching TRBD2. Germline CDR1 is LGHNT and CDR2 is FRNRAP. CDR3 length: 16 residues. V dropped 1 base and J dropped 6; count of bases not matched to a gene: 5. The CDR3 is CASGLGTSGDSDTQYF. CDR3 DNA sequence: TGTGCTAGTGGTTTGGGGACTAGCGGGGATAGTGATACGCAGTATTTT. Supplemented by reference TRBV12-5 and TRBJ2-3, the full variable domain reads DARVTQTPRHKVTEMGQEVTMRCQPILGHNTVFWYRQTMMQGLELLAYFRNRAPLDDSGMPKDRFSAEMPDATLATLKIQPSEPRDSAVYFCASGLGTSGDSDTQYFGPGTRLTVL.

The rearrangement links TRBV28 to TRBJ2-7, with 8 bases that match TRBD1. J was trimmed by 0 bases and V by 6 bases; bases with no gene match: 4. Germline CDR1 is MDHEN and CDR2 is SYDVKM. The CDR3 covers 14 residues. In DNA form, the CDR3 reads TGTGCCAGCAGAACAGGGGGAAGCTCCTACGAGCAGTACTTC. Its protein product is CASRTGGSSYEQYF. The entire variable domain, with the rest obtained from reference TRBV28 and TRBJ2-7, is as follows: DVKVTQSSRYLVKRTGEKVFLECVQDMDHENMFWYRQDPGLGLRLIYFSYDVKMKEKGDIPEGYSVSREKKERFSLILESASTNQTSMYLCASRTGGSSYEQYFGPGTRLTVT.

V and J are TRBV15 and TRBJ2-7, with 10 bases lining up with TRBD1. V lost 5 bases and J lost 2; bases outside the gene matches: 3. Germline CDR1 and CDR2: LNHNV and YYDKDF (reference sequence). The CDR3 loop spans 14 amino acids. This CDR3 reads CATSRDRGAYEQYF. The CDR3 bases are TGTGCCACCAGCCGGGACAGGGGAGCCTACGAGCAGTACTTC. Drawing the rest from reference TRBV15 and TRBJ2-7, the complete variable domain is DAMVIQNPRYQVTQFGKPVTLSCSQTLNHNVMYWYQQKSSQAPKLLFHYYDKDFNNEADTPDNFQSRRPNTSFCFLDIRSPGLGDTAMYLCATSRDRGAYEQYFGPGTRLTVT.

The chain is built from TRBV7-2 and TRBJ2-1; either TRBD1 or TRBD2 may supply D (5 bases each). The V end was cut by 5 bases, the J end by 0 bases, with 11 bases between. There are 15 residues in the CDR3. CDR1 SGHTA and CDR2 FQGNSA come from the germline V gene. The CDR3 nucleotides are TGTGCCAGCAGCGGAGAGGGGATCTCCTACAATGAGCAGTTCTTC. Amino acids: CASSGEGISYNEQFF. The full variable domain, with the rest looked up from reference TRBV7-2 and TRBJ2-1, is GAGVSQSPSNKVTEKGKDVELRCDPISGHTALYWYRQSLGQGLEFLIYFQGNSAPDKSGLPSDRFSAERTGGSVSTLTIQRTQQEDSAVYLCASSGEGISYNEQFFGPGTRLTVL.

CDR3 bases: TGTGCCAGAAGCCTGAAGCGGGAGGAAAGGCCCAAGTGGAATGAGCAGTTCTTC. It yields the protein CARSLKREERPKWNEQFF. The chain links TRBV5-3 to TRBJ2-1; 9 bases are shared with TRBD2. TRBV5-3 is an open reading frame, and its role is uncertain. Trimming removed 4 bases from V and 7 bases from J; junction bases left unmatched: 18. The length of the CDR3 is 18 residues.

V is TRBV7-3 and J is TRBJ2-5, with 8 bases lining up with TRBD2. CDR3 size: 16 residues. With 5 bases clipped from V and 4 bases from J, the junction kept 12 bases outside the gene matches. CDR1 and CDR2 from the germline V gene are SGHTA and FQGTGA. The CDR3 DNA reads TGTGCCAGCAGCCCCGGGAAAAGCGGGAGACGAGAGACCCAGTACTTC. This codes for CASSPGKSGRRETQYF. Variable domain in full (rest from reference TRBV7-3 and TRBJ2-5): GAGVSQTPSNKVTEKGKYVELRCDPISGHTALYWYRQSLGQGPEFLIYFQGTGAADDSGLPNDRFFAVRPEGSVSTLKIQRTERGDSAVYLCASSPGKSGRRETQYFGPGTRLLVL.

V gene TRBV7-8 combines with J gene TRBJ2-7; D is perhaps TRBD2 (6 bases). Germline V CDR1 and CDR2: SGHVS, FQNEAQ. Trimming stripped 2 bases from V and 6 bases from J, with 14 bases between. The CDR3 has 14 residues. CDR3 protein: CASSLMGGSGEQYF. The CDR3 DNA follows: TGTGCCAGCAGCTTAATGGGGGGTTCGGGCGAGCAGTACTTC.

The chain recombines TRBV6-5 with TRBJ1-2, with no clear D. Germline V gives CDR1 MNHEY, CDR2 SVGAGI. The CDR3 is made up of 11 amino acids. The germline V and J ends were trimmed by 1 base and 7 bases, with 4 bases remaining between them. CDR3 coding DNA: TGTGCCAGCAGTTACTTGGGTGGCTACACCTTC. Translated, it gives CASSYLGGYTF.